This T cell receptor beta chain comes out of a study of vaccination and CD4 T cells after COVID-19. Treatment of the sample: approximately nine-day PBMC culture with coronavirus spike peptide pools or control peptides (ViraFEST assay). The study sequenced cultured CD4+ T cell DNA using the Oncomine TCR Beta short-read assay. Scientists extracted genomic DNA from CD4+ T cells grown in culture. TCRdb re-called the PCR reads through MiXCR, storing one row per CDR3 protein. This sample yields about 21,000 distinct CDR3 sequences, of which about 38% are seen a single time; less than 20% belongs to the top ten. This clonotype was seen a handful of times. Its antigen is as yet unknown. The clonotype originates from a human donor who received a COVID-19 vaccine. Sequencing was performed on CD4+ T cells from blood, cultured in vitro, taken before SARS-CoV-2 vaccination.

The CDR3 loop reads CASSPLNWGTANTEAFF. CDR3 DNA sequence: TGTGCCAGCAGCCCCCTCAACTGGGGGACAGCTAACACTGAAGCTTTCTTT. V is TRBV7-6 and J is TRBJ1-1, with TRBD1 matching 7 bases. This CDR3 has 17 residues. Per germline, CDR1 SGHVS and CDR2 FNYEAQ. V trimming: 5 bases; J trimming: 2 bases; junction bases outside the gene matches: 14.